This T cell receptor beta chain was captured by sequencing in a study of T cell responses to AZD1222 COVID-19 vaccine. Measured with immunoSEQ multiplex PCR; TCRdb has only the in-frame clones, and not every one. The repertoire holds 90,000 or so clones, with roughly 87% as singletons. The sequences come from peripheral blood, collected 28 days after the second AZD1222 dose. This TCR was recovered from an adult who received the AZD1222 COVID-19 vaccine.

The CDR3 is CASSLGPVLNQPQHF. CDR3 coding DNA: TGTGCCAGCAGCTTGGGTCCAGTTTTAAATCAGCCCCAGCATTTT. This chain links TRBV5-8 with TRBJ1-5; D is unresolved. V was cut by 0 bases and J by 4 bases, with 11 bases left in between. Germline V gives CDR1 SGHTS, CDR2 YDEGEE. This CDR3 comprises 15 residues.